This T cell receptor beta chain was sequenced during a study of radiotherapy plus CTLA-4 blockade in lung cancer. Points from the study as a whole: The authors reported that early blood T cell clone dynamics, with interferon-beta, best predicted response.

The V and J ends lost 8 bases and 3 bases, in that order; junction bases with no gene match: 5. Germline V gives CDR1 MDHEN, CDR2 SYDVKM. There are 14 residues in the CDR3. Details on this clone: Its antigen is undetermined.

Profiling relied on immunoSEQ multiplex PCR, and the TCRdb table lists in-frame clones only, not all of them. Here the sample spans 75,000 or so clones, 78% being singletons. J is TRBJ1-5 and V is TRBV28; TRBD1 matches at 9 bases. The sequenced sample was peripheral blood, obtained from a patient treated with radiotherapy plus ipilimumab. The sequence was obtained from a human donor with non-small cell lung cancer who had a complete response to radiotherapy plus ipilimumab. The CDR3 loop is CASRTGAINQPQHF. The CDR3 DNA reads TGTGCCAGCCGGACAGGGGCGATCAATCAGCCCCAGCATTTT. Supplemented by reference TRBV28 and TRBJ1-5, the full variable domain reads DVKVTQSSRYLVKRTGEKVFLECVQDMDHENMFWYRQDPGLGLRLIYFSYDVKMKEKGDIPEGYSVSREKKERFSLILESASTNQTSMYLCASRTGAINQPQHFGDGTRLSIL.